This entry features one T cell receptor beta chain sequence. The antigen remains undetermined. The junction differs from germline at one of its ends, possibly a read error. This sample stems from a study of tumor and adjacent non-tumor tissue in lung cancer. About the study: On average, productive TCRbeta reads reached roughly 4.2 million per sample.

Germline V lookup: CDR1 LGHNA, CDR2 YNFKEQ. The CDR3 totals 16 residues. The template was RNA from unsorted bulk tissue. Distant lung tissue was collected more than 3 cm away from the tumor edge. Points from the study as a whole: Patients with more diverse tumor TCRs had worse survival. Tumor tissue had significantly higher TCR diversity than normal lung. Top 100 clones took a larger repertoire share in normal lung.

TCRbeta libraries were built with three rounds of nested PCR, modified from ARM-PCR. TCRdb re-derived calls from the multiplex PCR reads in MiXCR, one entry per CDR3 protein. Of some 100,000 distinct CDR3 sequences in the sample, less than 75% were seen once. This TCR came from a man aged 25-40 years with non-small cell lung cancer. Material: distant non-tumor lung tissue. This rearrangement joins TRBV4-2 to TRBJ2-2; D is unresolved. CDR3 loop: CASSQEEGMVDGELFF. DNA for the CDR3: TGTGCCAGTAGCCAAGAGGAAGGCATGGTAGACGGGGAGCTGTTTTTT.